This T cell receptor (beta chain) emerged from a study of cytomegalovirus exposure and HLA in healthy donors. Trimming left V 3 bases short and J 1 base short, with 7 bases between. Germline V gives CDR1 LNHDA, CDR2 SQIVND (reference sequence). The CDR3 spans 13 residues. PCR involved 60 Vbeta and 13 Jbeta primers. The table came from immunoSEQ multiplex PCR; TCRdb's copy has only in-frame clones and leaves some out. This sample carries 100,000 to 150,000 clones, over 75% of them seen once, and the ten largest clones take around 1.5%. The gene calls are TRBV19 and TRBJ2-7; D gene ambiguous. This receptor was identified in a woman younger than 35 in good health and CMV-seronegative. The sequencing sample was made of PBMCs. The CDR3 DNA reads as TGTGCCAGTAGTATCTCTTCGTCCTACGAGCAGTACTTC. Encoded protein: CASSISSSYEQYF.